One TCR beta chain is described in this entry. The antigen remains undetermined. RNA transcripts were the template for amplifying TCR beta CDR3 regions. The HTBI primer set drove a first-round RT-PCR of the TCR CDR3. TCRdb reprocessed the multiplex PCR reads via MiXCR and lists one record per CDR3 protein. This sample has more than 350,000 distinct CDR3 sequences; around 15% occur once, and the top ten carry under 25%. This record belongs to a study of T cells in Graves' hyperthyroidism and ophthalmopathy. General study findings and limits: Ophthalmopathy was told apart from stable hyperthyroidism by a 13 V-J model.

CDR3 length: 14 residues. V lost 2 bases to trimming and J lost 3 bases; unmatched junction nucleotides: 4. The germline V gene has CDR1 SGDLS and CDR2 YYNGEE. The V gene is TRBV9, the J gene TRBJ2-7; 8 bases line up with TRBD2. The sample consisted of blood. This sequence originates from a woman in her sixties with Graves' ophthalmopathy. The CDR3 sequence: CASSVGSGVYEQYF. The CDR3 nucleotides are TGTGCCAGCAGCGTTGGTAGCGGGGTCTACGAGCAGTACTTC. Using reference TRBV9 and TRBJ2-7 for the parts outside the CDR3, the full variable domain is DSGVTQTPKHLITATGQRVTLRCSPRSGDLSVYWYQQSLDQGLQFLIQYYNGEERAKGNILERFSAQQFPDLHSELNLSSLELGDSALYFCASSVGSGVYEQYFGPGTRLTVT.